This T cell receptor beta chain comes out of a study of Graves' ophthalmopathy and Graves' hyperthyroidism. Eligible hyperthyroidism cases comprised new diagnoses of under 2 months' duration in individuals aged 18 to 65. RNA transcripts were the source from which TCR beta CDR3 regions were amplified. HTBI primers were employed in first-round RT-PCR, then a second-round multiplex PCR followed. TCRdb called the multiplex PCR reads again in MiXCR, with one record for every CDR3 protein. The sample shows some 380,000 distinct CDR3 sequences, just over 15% of them seen only once. This CDR3 spans 15 amino acids. V was clipped by 6 bases and J by 3 bases, with 17 bases between them. Germline CDR1 MNHNS, CDR2 SASEGT.

Sequencing was carried out using peripheral blood. This TCR was recovered from a woman younger than 30 with stable Graves' hyperthyroidism. The V and J genes are TRBV6-1 and TRBJ1-1, with a possible D match to TRBD1 (5 bases). This CDR3 is CASSGAGLSDTEAFF. CDR3 sequence (DNA): TGTGCCAGCAGCGGAGCAGGGTTGTCGGACACTGAAGCTTTCTTT.